These T cell receptor beta chains were read from a single sample in a study of neurological immune-mediated disorders. TCRdb re-called the 5' RACE reads through MiXCR, storing one row per CDR3 protein. The data show about 84,000 distinct CDR3 sequences, roughly 4.5% seen once. The sample was PBMCs. The source of these receptors is a woman in her sixties or seventies with multiple sclerosis. The CDR3 runs from the conserved cysteine through the conserved F or W. D genes are given only for firm matches. Clone size appears in some rows only: once, few, many, or a class for an expanded clone.

clone_size	j_call	v_call	d_call	cdr3_aa	cdr3_nt
many	TRBJ1-1	TRBV6-6	.	CASSYSGGGTEAFF	TGTGCCAGCAGTTACTCCGGGGGGGGCACTGAAGCTTTCTTT
many	TRBJ2-1	TRBV15	TRBD1	CATSIQGQGRPYNEQFF	TGTGCCACCAGCATTCAAGGACAGGGAAGGCCCTACAATGAGCAGTTCTTC
many	TRBJ2-1	TRBV10-3	.	CAISGDTYGYNEQFF	TGTGCCATCAGTGGGGACACTTATGGCTACAATGAGCAGTTCTTC
many	TRBJ1-5	TRBV18	.	CASSPENQPQHF	TGTGCCAGCTCACCAGAAAATCAGCCCCAGCATTTT
medium-sized	TRBJ2-5	TRBV5-1	.	CASSLTAYQETQYF	TGCGCCAGCAGCTTGACAGCCTATCAAGAGACCCAGTACTTC
many	TRBJ2-3	TRBV6-6	.	CASSRDGTDTQYF	TGTGCCAGCAGTCGGGACGGCACAGATACGCAGTATTTT
many	TRBJ1-1	TRBV7-9	TRBD1	CASRTTGDPKGNTEAFF	TGTGCCAGCAGAACCACAGGGGACCCCAAAGGGAACACTGAAGCTTTCTTT
few	TRBJ2-1	TRBV6-5	.	CASSSTSNEQFF	TGTGCCAGCAGCTCCACTAGCAATGAGCAGTTCTTC
.	TRBJ2-5	TRBV3-1	.	CANSLERAGRPGTQYF	TGTGCCAACAGCCTAGAACGGGCAGGGCGTCCAGGGACCCAGTACTTC
many	TRBJ1-5	TRBV11-2	TRBD1	CASSPQGARNQPQHF	TGTGCCAGCAGCCCTCAGGGGGCGCGGAATCAGCCCCAGCATTTT
many	TRBJ2-3	TRBV3-1	.	CASSNRDTPTDTQYF	TGTGCCAGCAGCAACCGGGACACCCCCACAGATACGCAGTATTTT
many	TRBJ1-1	TRBV5-8	.	CASRSEVAPNTEAFF	TGTGCCAGCAGGTCGGAGGTTGCCCCAAACACTGAAGCTTTCTTT
many	TRBJ2-2	TRBV7-9	.	CASRSNWRGKLTTGELFF	TGTGCCAGCAGATCAAATTGGAGGGGAAAGTTGACCACCGGGGAGCTGTTTTTT
many	TRBJ1-6	TRBV15	TRBD1	CATSREARGNSPLHF	TGTGCCACCAGCAGAGAGGCCAGGGGGAATTCACCCCTCCACTTT
many	TRBJ2-7	TRBV15	TRBD2	CATSTGGYEQYF	TGTGCCACCAGCACCGGGGGGTACGAGCAGTACTTC
many	TRBJ2-7	TRBV2	.	CASSPTVTYEQYF	TGTGCCAGCAGCCCGACAGTTACCTACGAGCAGTACTTC
many	TRBJ2-2	TRBV7-9	.	CASSLISGSTGELFF	TGTGCCAGCAGCCTAATCTCAGGCAGCACCGGGGAGCTGTTTTTT
many	TRBJ2-5	TRBV9	.	CASSETGRQETQYF	TGTGCCAGCAGTGAGACAGGGAGGCAAGAGACCCAGTACTTC
many	TRBJ2-5	TRBV29-1	.	CSVEIVGGKETQYF	TGCAGCGTTGAAATTGTCGGGGGCAAAGAGACCCAGTACTTC
many	TRBJ2-1	TRBV12-3/TRBV12-4	TRBD1	CASGRQGSYNEQFF	TGTGCCAGTGGGAGACAGGGCTCCTACAATGAGCAGTTCTTC
many	TRBJ2-1	TRBV5-1	.	CASSLLQGTGNEQFF	TGCGCCAGCAGCTTATTACAGGGGACTGGGAATGAGCAGTTCTTC
many	TRBJ2-1	TRBV2	.	CASRYSLVDEQFF	TGTGCCAGCAGATACAGCCTAGTTGATGAGCAGTTCTTC
many	TRBJ2-3	TRBV24-1	.	CATSPQAVDTQYF	TGTGCCACCTCCCCTCAAGCGGTAGATACGCAGTATTTT
many	TRBJ1-4	TRBV5-1	.	CASSLAPPGSATNEKLFF	TGCGCCAGCAGCTTGGCCCCCCCTGGCTCCGCAACTAATGAAAAACTGTTTTTT
many	TRBJ1-2	TRBV12-3/TRBV12-4	.	CASSRVGVGGYTF	TGTGCCAGCAGCCGCGTGGGTGTGGGTGGCTACACCTTC
many	TRBJ2-5	TRBV5-1	TRBD1	CASSLVGTEQETQYF	TGCGCCAGCAGCTTGGTTGGGACAGAGCAAGAGACCCAGTACTTC
many	TRBJ1-1	TRBV14	TRBD1	CASSQEVQDRIMNTEAFF	TGTGCCAGCAGCCAAGAAGTTCAGGACAGGATAATGAACACTGAAGCTTTCTTT
many	TRBJ2-5	TRBV5-1	.	CASSPGRGQETQYF	TGCGCCAGCAGCCCTGGACGGGGACAAGAGACCCAGTACTTC
many	TRBJ1-5	TRBV12-3/TRBV12-4	.	CASSPSQVTYSNQPQHF	TGTGCCAGCAGTCCCTCACAGGTGACATATAGCAATCAGCCCCAGCATTTT
many	TRBJ2-7	TRBV25-1	TRBD1	CATRTGAAYEQYF	TGTGCCACACGGACAGGAGCCGCCTACGAGCAGTACTTC
many	TRBJ2-1	TRBV7-9	TRBD1	CASSLPGLTGVPNEQFF	TGTGCCAGCAGCTTACCGGGCCTAACAGGGGTCCCCAACGAGCAGTTCTTC
many	TRBJ2-1	TRBV7-8	TRBD2	CASSLGAGGEQFF	TGTGCCAGCAGCTTAGGAGCGGGGGGAGAGCAGTTCTTC
many	TRBJ1-1	TRBV7-6	TRBD1	CASRSQGTEAFF	TGTGCCAGCAGGTCACAGGGGACTGAAGCTTTCTTT
many	TRBJ2-3	TRBV5-1	TRBD2	CASSSSWTSGASVGQYF	TGCGCCAGCAGCTCCTCGTGGACTAGCGGAGCAAGCGTTGGGCAGTATTTT
once	TRBJ2-3	TRBV7-2	.	CASSPRAETIPLPDTQYF	TGTGCCAGCAGCCCCAGGGCCGAGACCATACCTCTTCCAGATACGCAGTATTTT
many	TRBJ1-1	TRBV20-1	.	CSASDGGANTEAFF	TGCAGTGCTAGCGACGGAGGGGCGAACACTGAAGCTTTCTTT
many	TRBJ2-6	TRBV15	.	CATSTLNSGANVLTF	TGTGCCACCAGCACGCTGAACTCTGGGGCCAACGTCCTGACTTTC
many	TRBJ1-1	TRBV5-1	.	CASRKRPGGADMNTEAFF	TGCGCCAGCAGAAAGAGACCCGGTGGGGCAGACATGAACACTGAAGCTTTCTTT
many	TRBJ1-2	TRBV20-1	TRBD1	CSARTGDLYGYTF	TGCAGTGCTAGGACAGGGGATCTCTATGGCTACACCTTC
many	TRBJ2-3	TRBV18	.	CASSPARSTDTQYF	TGTGCCAGCTCACCAGCACGGAGCACAGATACGCAGTATTTT
few	TRBJ1-4	TRBV6-4	TRBD1	CASSDSPVGQGNEKLFF	TGTGCCAGCAGTGACTCCCCCGTTGGACAGGGTAATGAAAAACTGTTTTTT
many	TRBJ1-5	TRBV6-5	TRBD1	CASDPGTGGGQPQHF	TGTGCCAGCGACCCCGGGACAGGGGGCGGTCAGCCCCAGCATTTT